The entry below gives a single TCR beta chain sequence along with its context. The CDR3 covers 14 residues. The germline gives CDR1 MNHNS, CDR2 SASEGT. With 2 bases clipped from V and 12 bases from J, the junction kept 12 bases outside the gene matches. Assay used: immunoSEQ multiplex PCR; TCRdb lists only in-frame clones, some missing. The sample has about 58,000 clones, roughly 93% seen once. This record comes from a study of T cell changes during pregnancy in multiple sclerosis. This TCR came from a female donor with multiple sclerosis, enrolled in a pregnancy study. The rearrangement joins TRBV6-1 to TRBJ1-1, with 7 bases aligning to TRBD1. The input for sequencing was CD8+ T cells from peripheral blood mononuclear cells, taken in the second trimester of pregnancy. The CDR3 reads CASSETDRVTPSFF. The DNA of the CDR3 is TGTGCCAGCAGTGAAACCGACAGGGTAACACCATCTTTCTTT.